These 12 T cell receptor beta chains share one sample of origin, sequenced in a study of CD8 T cells in Susac syndrome. After extraction with the RNeasy kit, about 0.45 to 1 ug of the RNA was reverse transcribed using random hexamers. TCRdb reprocessed the immunoSEQ multiplex PCR reads via MiXCR and lists one record per CDR3 protein. The data show approximately 180,000 distinct CDR3 sequences, 90% to 97% seen once. Sequenced: CD4+ T cells from PBMCs. These TCRs come from a human donor with multiple sclerosis.

The chain recombines TRBV12-3 or TRBV12-4 with TRBJ1-2, with D maybe TRBD1 (5 bases). The CDR3 runs to 14 residues. The germline V and J ends were trimmed by 9 bases and 5 bases, with 19 bases remaining between them. DNA for the CDR3: TGTGCCAGTGCGGACATCGTCCCCCCTTATGGCTACACCTTC. This sequence encodes CASADIVPPYGYTF.

This clonotype appeared a few times. The chain couples TRBV29-1 to TRBJ1-1; weak D call: TRBD1 (5 bases). CDR3 length equals 13 residues. The germline V and J ends were trimmed by 4 bases and 0 bases, with 9 bases remaining between them. The germline gives CDR1 SQVTM, CDR2 ANQGSEA. CDR3: CSVGGGMNTEAFF. CDR3 sequence (DNA): TGCAGCGTTGGTGGGGGTATGAACACTGAAGCTTTCTTT.

CDR3 sequence: CASSFGSRDQPQHF. CDR3 coding DNA: TGCGCCAGCAGCTTCGGATCACGGGATCAGCCCCAGCATTTT. The rearrangement uses TRBV5-1 and TRBJ1-5; D not certain. Germline loops: CDR1 SGHRS, CDR2 YFSETQ. This CDR3 has 14 residues. Deletions cut 2 bases from V and 5 bases from J, with 11 bases between.

CDR3 sequence reads: CASSRSGQSTYEQYF. CDR3 bases: TGTGCCAGCAGCCGTTCGGGACAGTCAACCTACGAGCAGTACTTC. V is TRBV11-1 and J is TRBJ2-7, with 7 positions matching TRBD1. The CDR3 is 15 residues long. In germline, CDR1 is SGHAT, CDR2 FQDESV (reference sequence). V dropped 5 bases and J dropped 2; count of bases not matched to a gene: 9. The full variable domain, rest sourced from reference TRBV11-1 and TRBJ2-7, is EAEVAQSPRYKITEKSQAVAFWCDPISGHATLYWYRQILGQGPELLVQFQDESVVDDSQLPKDRFSAERLKGVDSTLKIQPAELGDSAMYLCASSRSGQSTYEQYFGPGTRLTVT.

V usage is TRBV30 and J usage is TRBJ1-5, with D unclear. This CDR3 has 14 amino acids. The germline V gene has CDR1 GTSNPN and CDR2 SVGIG (reference sequence). Trimming stripped 0 bases from V and 0 bases from J, with 6 bases between. CDR3 in amino acids: CAWSVGVSNQPQHF. The CDR3 DNA reads TGTGCCTGGAGTGTAGGTGTTAGCAATCAGCCCCAGCATTTT.

The chain recombines TRBV20-1 with TRBJ2-3; D is uncertain. The CDR3 runs to 16 residues. Trimming took off 5 bases at V and 1 base at J, with 19 bases between the two ends. In germline, CDR1 is DFQATT, CDR2 SNEGSKA (reference sequence). CDR3 region: CSAFNAPPPRTDTQYF. The CDR3 DNA follows: TGCAGTGCTTTCAACGCCCCACCTCCTCGCACAGATACGCAGTATTTT.

The rearrangement joins TRBV20-1 to TRBJ2-1; no clear D gene. CDR3 length equals 11 residues. The V and J ends lost 4 bases and 4 bases respectively, with 5 bases between them. Germline V gene lookup returns CDR1 DFQATT and CDR2 SNEGSKA (reference sequence). The CDR3 protein is CSANFYNEQFF. The CDR3 DNA is TGCAGTGCTAATTTTTACAATGAGCAGTTCTTC.

This rearrangement joins TRBV3-1 to TRBJ1-4; tentatively, D is TRBD1 (6 bases). V was clipped by 3 bases and J by 2 bases, with 10 bases between them. CDR1 is LGHDT, CDR2 YNNKEL, per germline (reference sequence). The CDR3 loop spans 15 amino acids. DNA of the CDR3: TGTGCCAGCAGCCATGCCAGGGGCACTAATGAAAAACTGTTTTTT. Its translation is CASSHARGTNEKLFF.

CDR3 protein: CSAFRTVTSTDTQYF. For the CDR3, the DNA is TGCAGTGCTTTTAGGACCGTAACTAGCACAGATACGCAGTATTTT. J is TRBJ2-3 and V is TRBV20-1; D remains unclear. This CDR3 comprises 15 residues. V was cut by 5 bases and J by 0 bases, with 15 bases left in between. Germline V gene data show CDR1 as DFQATT and CDR2 as SNEGSKA (reference sequence).

The table lists this clonotype with a count of one. The genes are TRBV6-5 and TRBJ1-6, with 9 nucleotides matching TRBD1. V was pared by 6 bases and J by 8 bases, with 8 bases of the junction left unmatched. Germline V gene data show CDR1 as MNHEY and CDR2 as SVGAGI. The CDR3 is 15 residues long. CDR3 protein: CASRRQGGSDSPLHF. The CDR3, as DNA: TGTGCCAGCAGAAGACAGGGGGGAAGTGATTCACCCCTCCACTTT.

The J gene is TRBJ1-2, the V gene TRBV29-1; TRBD1 aligns across 7 bases. The V gene's germline CDR1 is SQVTM and CDR2 ANQGSEA. The J segment lost 0 bases and the V segment lost 4 bases, leaving 5 bases of the junction unmatched. This CDR3 contains 14 residues. The CDR3 loop is CSVGGDSTNYGYTF. The CDR3, as DNA: TGCAGCGTTGGGGGGGACAGTACTAACTATGGCTACACCTTC.

This clonotype was detected once. V is TRBV15 and J is TRBJ2-5; D is possibly TRBD1 or TRBD2 (5 bases each). This CDR3 has 15 residues. Germline V gene lookup returns CDR1 LNHNV and CDR2 YYDKDF (reference sequence). V was pared by 3 bases and J by 4 bases, with 15 bases between. The CDR3 coding sequence is TGTGCCACCAGCAGTGGCCAGGGACGAATAGAGACCCAGTACTTC. The encoded protein is CATSSGQGRIETQYF.